This T cell receptor beta chain was recovered during a study of OX40 agonist ivuxolimab in advanced cancers. Overall study: Among those enrolled, mean age was 60 years (range about 23 to 90) and approximately 80% were male. 30% to 40% of patients had received prior checkpoint inhibitor therapy. Three patients, one with hepatocellular carcinoma and two with cutaneous melanoma, achieved partial responses. General observations from the study: Doses of 0.1 to 3.0 mg/kg were accompanied by clonal expansion of CD4+ and CD8+ blood T cells by week 6.

This clone occurred a few times. No antigen is known for it. TCRdb's copy holds only in-frame clones and misses some; the assay was immunoSEQ multiplex PCR. The sample carries some 67,000 clones, more than 70% recorded once. J was trimmed by 2 bases and V by 4 bases; bases with no gene match: 4. This CDR3 has 13 amino acids. Germline lookup yields CDR1 GTSNPN and CDR2 SVGIG (reference sequence). This specimen was CD4+ or CD8+ T cells sorted from blood, taken in a trial of the OX40 agonist ivuxolimab. The TCR was taken from an adult with an advanced solid tumor such as melanoma, head and neck, liver or kidney cancer. This rearrangement joins TRBV30 to TRBJ1-1; 7 positions match TRBD1. CDR3 region: CAWNRQGNTEAFF. CDR3 DNA: TGTGCCTGGAATAGACAGGGTAACACTGAAGCTTTCTTT.